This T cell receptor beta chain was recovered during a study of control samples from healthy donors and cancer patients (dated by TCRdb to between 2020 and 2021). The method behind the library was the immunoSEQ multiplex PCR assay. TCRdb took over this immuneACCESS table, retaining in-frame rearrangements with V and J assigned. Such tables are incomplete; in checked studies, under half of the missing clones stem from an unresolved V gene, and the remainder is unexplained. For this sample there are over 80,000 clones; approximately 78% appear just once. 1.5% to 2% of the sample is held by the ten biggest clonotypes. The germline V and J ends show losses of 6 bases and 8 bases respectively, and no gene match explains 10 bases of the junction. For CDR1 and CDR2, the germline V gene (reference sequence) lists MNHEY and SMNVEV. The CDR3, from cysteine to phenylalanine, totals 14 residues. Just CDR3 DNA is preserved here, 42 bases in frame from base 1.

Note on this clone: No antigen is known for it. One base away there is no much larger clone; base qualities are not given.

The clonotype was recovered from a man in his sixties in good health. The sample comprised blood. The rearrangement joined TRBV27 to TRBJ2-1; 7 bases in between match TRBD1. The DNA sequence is TGTGCCAGCAGCTTTATACAGGGGTGGTATGAGCAGTTCTTC. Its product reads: CASSFIQGWYEQFF.